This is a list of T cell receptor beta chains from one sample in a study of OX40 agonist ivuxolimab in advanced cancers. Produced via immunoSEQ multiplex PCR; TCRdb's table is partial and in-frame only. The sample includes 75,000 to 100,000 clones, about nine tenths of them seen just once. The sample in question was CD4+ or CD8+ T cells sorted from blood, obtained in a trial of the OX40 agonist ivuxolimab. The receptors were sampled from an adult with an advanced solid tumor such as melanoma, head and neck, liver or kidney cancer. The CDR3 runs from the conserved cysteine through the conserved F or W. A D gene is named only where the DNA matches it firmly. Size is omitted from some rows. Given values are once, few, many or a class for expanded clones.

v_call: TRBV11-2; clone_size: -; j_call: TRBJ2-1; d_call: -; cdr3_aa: CASSLGQSSYNEQFF; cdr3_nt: TGTGCCAGCAGCTTAGGACAGTCCTCCTACAATGAGCAGTTCTTC
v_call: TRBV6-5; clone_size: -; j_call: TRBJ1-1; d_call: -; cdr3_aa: CASSSTAPGSAFF; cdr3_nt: TGTGCCAGCAGTTCAACTGCCCCCGGGTCGGCTTTCTTT
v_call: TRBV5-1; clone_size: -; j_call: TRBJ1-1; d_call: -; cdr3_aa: CASSLGRGYTEAFF; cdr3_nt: TGCGCCAGCAGCTTGGGTCGGGGTTACACTGAAGCTTTCTTT
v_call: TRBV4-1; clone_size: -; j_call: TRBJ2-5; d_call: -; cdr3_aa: CASSQDPQSGETQYF; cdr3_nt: TGCGCCAGCAGCCAAGATCCACAGTCGGGAGAGACCCAGTACTTC
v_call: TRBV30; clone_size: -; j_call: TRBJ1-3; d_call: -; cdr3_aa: CAWSVMGGGNTIYF; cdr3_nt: TGTGCCTGGAGTGTAATGGGTGGTGGAAACACCATATATTTT
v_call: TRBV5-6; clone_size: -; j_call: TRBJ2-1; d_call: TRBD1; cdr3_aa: CASSSIVRQGQGNEQFF; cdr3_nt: TGTGCCAGCAGCTCGATCGTTAGACAGGGCCAGGGCAATGAGCAGTTCTTC
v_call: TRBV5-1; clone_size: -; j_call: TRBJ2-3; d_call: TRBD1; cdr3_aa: CASSLTTGLDTQYF; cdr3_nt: TGCGCCAGCAGCTTGACGACAGGGTTAGATACGCAGTATTTT
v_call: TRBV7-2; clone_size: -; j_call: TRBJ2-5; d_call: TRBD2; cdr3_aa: CASSLALLAGGQETQYF; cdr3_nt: TGTGCCAGCAGCTTAGCGCTACTAGCGGGAGGCCAAGAGACCCAGTACTTC
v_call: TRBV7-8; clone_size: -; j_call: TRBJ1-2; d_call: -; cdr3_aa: CASSPGWNYGYTF; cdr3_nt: TGTGCCAGCAGCCCGGGGTGGAACTATGGCTACACCTTC
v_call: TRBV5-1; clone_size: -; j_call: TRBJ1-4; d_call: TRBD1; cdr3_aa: CASARDRGPEKLFF; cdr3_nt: TGCGCCAGCGCGAGGGACAGGGGTCCTGAAAAACTGTTTTTT
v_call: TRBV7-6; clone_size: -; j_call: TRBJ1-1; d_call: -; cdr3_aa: CASSFQANTEAFF; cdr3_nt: TGTGCCAGCAGCTTTCAGGCGAACACTGAAGCTTTCTTT
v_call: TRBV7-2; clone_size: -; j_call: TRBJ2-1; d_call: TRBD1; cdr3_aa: CASSVRQGSYNEQFF; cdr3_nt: TGTGCCAGCAGCGTCCGACAGGGCTCCTACAATGAGCAGTTCTTC
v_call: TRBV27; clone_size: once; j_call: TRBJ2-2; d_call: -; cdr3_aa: CASTGRQDTGELFF; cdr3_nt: TGTGCCAGCACCGGTCGTCAAGACACCGGGGAGCTGTTTTTT
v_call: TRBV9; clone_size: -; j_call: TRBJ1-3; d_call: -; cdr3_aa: CASSHDLSGNTIYF; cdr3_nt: TGTGCCAGCAGCCACGACCTCTCTGGAAACACCATATATTTT
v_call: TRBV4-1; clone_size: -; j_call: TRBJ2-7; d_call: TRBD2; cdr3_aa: CASSRGTSGLYEQYF; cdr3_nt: TGCGCCAGCAGCCGGGGGACTAGCGGTCTCTACGAGCAGTACTTC
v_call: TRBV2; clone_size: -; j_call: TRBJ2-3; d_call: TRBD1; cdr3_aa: CASSTGGTTDTQYF; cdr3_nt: TGTGCCAGCTCCACAGGGGGGACCACAGATACGCAGTATTTT
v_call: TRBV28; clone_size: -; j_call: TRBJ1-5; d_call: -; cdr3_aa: CASSLLGQPQHF; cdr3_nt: TGTGCCAGCAGTTTGCTGGGTCAGCCCCAGCATTTT
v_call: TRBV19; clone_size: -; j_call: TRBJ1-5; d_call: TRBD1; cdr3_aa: CASTTDRGGNQPQHF; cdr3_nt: TGTGCCAGTACCACGGACAGGGGAGGCAATCAGCCCCAGCATTTT
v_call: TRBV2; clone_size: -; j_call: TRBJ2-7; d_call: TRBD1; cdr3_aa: CASRQTGGYEQYF; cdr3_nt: TGTGCCAGCAGGCAGACAGGGGGGTACGAGCAGTACTTC
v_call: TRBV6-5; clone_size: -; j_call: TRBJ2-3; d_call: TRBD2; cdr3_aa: CASSLAGDTQYF; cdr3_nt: TGTGCCAGCAGTTTAGCGGGGGATACGCAGTATTTT
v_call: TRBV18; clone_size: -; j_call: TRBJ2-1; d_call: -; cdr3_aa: CASSPGQISYNEQFF; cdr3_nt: TGTGCCAGCTCACCTGGACAGATCTCCTACAATGAGCAGTTCTTC
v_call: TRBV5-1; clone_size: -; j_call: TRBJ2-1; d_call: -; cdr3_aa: CASSLTKDEQFF; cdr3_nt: TGCGCCAGCAGCTTGACCAAGGATGAGCAGTTCTTC
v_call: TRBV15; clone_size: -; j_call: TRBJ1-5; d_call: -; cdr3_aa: CATSRDRNNQPQHF; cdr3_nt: TGTGCCACCAGCAGAGACAGGAACAATCAGCCCCAGCATTTT
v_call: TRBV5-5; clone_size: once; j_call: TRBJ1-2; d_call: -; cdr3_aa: CASSLAVMAGRNGYTF; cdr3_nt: TGTGCCAGCAGCTTGGCAGTCATGGCAGGGAGGAATGGCTACACCTTC
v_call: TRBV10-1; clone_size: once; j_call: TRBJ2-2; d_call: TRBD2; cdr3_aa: CASSESTSGNTGELFF; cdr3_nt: TGCGCCAGCAGTGAGTCGACTAGCGGGAACACCGGGGAGCTGTTTTTT